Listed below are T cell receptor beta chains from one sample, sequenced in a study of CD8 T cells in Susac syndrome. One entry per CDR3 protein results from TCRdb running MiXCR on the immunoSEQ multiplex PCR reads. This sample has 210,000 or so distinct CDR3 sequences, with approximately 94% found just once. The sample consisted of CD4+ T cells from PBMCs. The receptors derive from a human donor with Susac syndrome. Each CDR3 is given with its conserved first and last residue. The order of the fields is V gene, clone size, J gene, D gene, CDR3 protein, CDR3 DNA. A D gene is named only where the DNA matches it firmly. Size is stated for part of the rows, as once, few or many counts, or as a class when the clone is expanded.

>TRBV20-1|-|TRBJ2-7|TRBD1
CSAPDRDHEQYF
TGCAGTGCTCCTGACAGGGACCACGAGCAGTACTTC
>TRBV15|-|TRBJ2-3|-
CATSPGVTGEDTQYF
TGTGCCACAAGCCCGGGAGTCACAGGGGAAGATACGCAGTATTTT
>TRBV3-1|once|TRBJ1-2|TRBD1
CASTRGQANYGYTF
TGTGCCAGCACCAGGGGACAGGCTAACTATGGCTACACCTTC
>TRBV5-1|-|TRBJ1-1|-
CASSPLSGSTEAFF
TGCGCCAGCAGCCCCTTATCGGGTAGCACTGAAGCTTTCTTT
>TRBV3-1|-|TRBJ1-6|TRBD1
CASSQQTGEYPPLHF
TGTGCCAGCAGCCAGCAGACAGGGGAGTATCCACCCCTCCACTTT
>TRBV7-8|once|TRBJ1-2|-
CASSLAASQGYGYTF
TGTGCCAGCAGCTTAGCCGCCTCCCAGGGCTATGGCTACACCTTC
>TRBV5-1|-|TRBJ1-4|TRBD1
CASSRGTVVPEGEKLFF
TGCGCCAGCAGCCGCGGGACAGTCGTCCCTGAGGGTGAAAAACTGTTTTTT
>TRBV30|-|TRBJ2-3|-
CAWSRASRSTDTQYF
TGTGCCTGGAGTAGGGCTAGTCGTAGCACAGATACGCAGTATTTT
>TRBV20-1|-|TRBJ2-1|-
CSARGLAIFNNEQFF
TGCAGTGCTAGAGGGCTAGCGATATTTAACAATGAGCAGTTCTTC
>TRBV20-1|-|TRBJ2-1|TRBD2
CSARDRLAGISEQFF
TGCAGTGCTAGAGATCGTCTAGCGGGGATATCTGAGCAGTTCTTC
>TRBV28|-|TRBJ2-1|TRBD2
CASNSLAGGGWEQFF
TGTGCCAGCAATTCTCTAGCGGGGGGCGGTTGGGAGCAGTTCTTC
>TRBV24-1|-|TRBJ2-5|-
CATSDTRGFQETQYF
TGTGCCACCAGTGATACCAGGGGATTCCAAGAGACCCAGTACTTC
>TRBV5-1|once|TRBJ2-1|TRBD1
CASSAGQEYNEQFF
TGCGCCAGCAGCGCCGGACAGGAATACAATGAGCAGTTCTTC
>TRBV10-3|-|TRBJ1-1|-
CAISGRTENTEAFF
TGTGCCATCAGTGGGAGGACAGAGAACACTGAAGCTTTCTTT
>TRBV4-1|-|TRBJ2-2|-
CASSQEPGILDTGELFF
TGCGCCAGCAGCCAAGAGCCGGGGATTTTGGACACCGGGGAGCTGTTTTTT
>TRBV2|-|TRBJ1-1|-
CASSVLVGNTEAFF
TGTGCCAGCAGTGTCCTCGTAGGGAACACTGAAGCTTTCTTT
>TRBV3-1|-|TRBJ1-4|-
CASSQVGATNEKLFF
TGTGCCAGCAGCCAAGTGGGAGCAACTAATGAAAAACTGTTTTTT
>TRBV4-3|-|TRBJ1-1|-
CASSHSRGTEAFF
TGCGCCAGCAGCCATAGCAGGGGCACTGAAGCTTTCTTT
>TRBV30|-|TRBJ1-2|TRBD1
CAWSAGQRANYGYTF
TGTGCCTGGAGTGCGGGACAGAGAGCTAACTATGGCTACACCTTC
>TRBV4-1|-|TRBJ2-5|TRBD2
CASSQESIAGGLPETQHF
TGCGCCAGCAGCCAAGAGTCTATAGCGGGGGGCCTCCCAGAGACCCAGCACTTC
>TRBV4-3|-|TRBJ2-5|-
CASSQEYQQLQETQYF
TGCGCCAGCAGCCAAGAGTACCAACAGCTCCAAGAGACCCAGTACTTC
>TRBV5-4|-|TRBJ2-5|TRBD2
CASHASGGTLLGQETQYF
TGTGCCAGCCATGCTAGCGGGGGGACCCTTCTCGGCCAAGAGACCCAGTACTTC
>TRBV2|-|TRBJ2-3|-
CASSENGAGTQYF
TGTGCCAGCAGTGAAAACGGCGCCGGCACGCAGTATTTT
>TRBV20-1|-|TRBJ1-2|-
CRSGRSGYTF
TGCAGGAGTGGGCGAAGCGGCTACACCTTC
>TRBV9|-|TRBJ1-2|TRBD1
CASSGRGSGYTF
TGTGCCAGCAGCGGCAGGGGGAGCGGCTACACCTTC
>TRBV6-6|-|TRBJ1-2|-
CASRGQKVYGYTF
TGTGCCAGCAGAGGGCAAAAAGTCTATGGCTACACCTTC
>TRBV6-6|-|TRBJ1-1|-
CASSYPDLAEAFF
TGTGCCAGCAGTTACCCGGATTTAGCTGAAGCTTTCTTT
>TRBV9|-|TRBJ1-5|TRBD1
CASSSGTGVDQPQHF
TGTGCCAGCAGCTCCGGGACAGGGGTAGATCAGCCCCAGCATTTT
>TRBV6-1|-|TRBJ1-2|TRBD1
CAARDSGSTKRNYGGYTF
TGTGCCGCTCGGGACAGTGGTTCAACGAAACGCAACTATGGAGGCTACACCTTC
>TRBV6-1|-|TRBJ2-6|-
CASSLRGGDGGSSGANVLTF
TGTGCCAGCAGCCTACGAGGGGGGGACGGCGGAAGCTCTGGGGCCAACGTCCTGACTTTC
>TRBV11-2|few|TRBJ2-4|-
CASSLSGAKNIQYF
TGTGCCAGCAGCCTCTCAGGGGCCAAAAACATTCAGTACTTC
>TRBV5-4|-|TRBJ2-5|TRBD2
CASSHIPGTSEEGETQYF
TGTGCCAGCAGCCACATCCCCGGGACTAGCGAAGAGGGAGAGACCCAGTACTTC
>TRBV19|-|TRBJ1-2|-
CASRTNQAYDYGYTF
TGTGCCAGTAGAACCAATCAGGCTTACGACTATGGCTACACCTTC
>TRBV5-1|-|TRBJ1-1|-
CASSPLQGNTEAFF
TGCGCCAGCAGCCCCTTACAGGGGAACACTGAAGCTTTCTTT
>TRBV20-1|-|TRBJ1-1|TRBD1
CSARSQGDTEAFF
TGCAGTGCTAGATCACAGGGGGACACTGAAGCTTTCTTT
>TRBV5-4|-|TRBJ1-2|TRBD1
CASSSRTGLTAGYTF
TGTGCCAGCAGCTCACGGACAGGACTAACGGCTGGCTACACCTTC
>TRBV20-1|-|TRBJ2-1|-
CSASGTYNEQFF
TGCAGTGCTAGCGGAACCTACAATGAGCAGTTCTTC
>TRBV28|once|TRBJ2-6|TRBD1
CASSLGTGGSNVLTF
TGTGCCAGCAGTCTAGGGACAGGGGGATCCAACGTCCTGACTTTC
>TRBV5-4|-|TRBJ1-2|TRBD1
CASSHSTGDSLHYGYTF
TGTGCCAGCAGCCATTCGACAGGGGACTCCTTACACTATGGCTACACCTTC
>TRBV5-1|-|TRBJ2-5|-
CASSLWAVQETQYF
TGCGCCAGCAGCTTGTGGGCAGTCCAAGAGACCCAGTACTTC
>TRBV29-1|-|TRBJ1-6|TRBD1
CSASTTGTGGSPLHF
TGCAGCGCCTCCACGACCGGGACAGGGGGATCACCCCTCCACTTT
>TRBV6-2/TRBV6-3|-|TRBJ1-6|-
CASSYADPVANSPLHF
TGTGCCAGCAGTTACGCCGATCCAGTAGCAAATTCACCCCTCCACTTT
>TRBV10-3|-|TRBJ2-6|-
CAISEYGTSDSGANVLTF
TGTGCCATCAGTGAATACGGGACTTCTGACTCTGGGGCCAACGTCCTGACTTTC
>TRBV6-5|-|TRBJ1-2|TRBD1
CASRRTGSAYGYTF
TGTGCCAGCAGACGGACAGGGTCGGCCTATGGCTACACCTTC
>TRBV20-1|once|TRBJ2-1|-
CSARAERGSYNEQFF
TGCAGTGCTAGAGCGGAGCGAGGCTCCTACAATGAGCAGTTCTTC
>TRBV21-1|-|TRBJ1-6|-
CASSKKDRVLGAYNSPLHF
TGTGCCAGCAGCAAGAAAGACAGGGTTTTGGGTGCCTATAATTCACCCCTCCACTTT
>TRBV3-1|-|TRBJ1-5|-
CASSQGARAGSNQPQHF
TGTGCCAGCAGCCAAGGGGCCAGGGCAGGGAGCAATCAGCCCCAGCATTTT
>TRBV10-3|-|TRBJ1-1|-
CAIRPFPDREAFF
TGTGCCATCAGACCATTCCCGGACAGAGAAGCTTTCTTT
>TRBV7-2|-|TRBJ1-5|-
CASSPLGRSNQPQHF
TGTGCCAGCAGCCCCCTCGGCCGGAGCAATCAGCCCCAGCATTTT
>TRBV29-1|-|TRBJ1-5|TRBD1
CSVEEGVDRVHQPQHF
TGCAGCGTTGAAGAAGGGGTTGACAGGGTCCATCAGCCCCAGCATTTT
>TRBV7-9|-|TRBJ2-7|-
CASSSSRGEIGYEQYF
TGTGCCAGCAGCTCGAGCAGGGGCGAGATCGGTTACGAGCAGTACTTC
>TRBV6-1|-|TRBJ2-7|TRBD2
CASSLTSGGYESYEQYF
TGTGCCAGCAGCCTGACTAGCGGGGGGTACGAATCCTACGAGCAGTACTTC